This T cell receptor (beta chain) originates from a study of blood T cell repertoires in COVID-19. On the study more broadly: Samples of COVID-19 (acute and convalescent) were obtained from the United States, Italy and Spain.

J lost 6 bases, V lost 4 bases, and 12 bases had no gene match. The germline CDR1 and CDR2 sequences are SGHVS and FQNEAQ. This CDR3 has 18 residues. Under the authors' procedure: Cell counts per sample came from amplifying reference gene primers. The assay was immunoSEQ multiplex PCR, and TCRdb's table has in-frame clones only and misses some. The V and J calls and the clone size are those of that table, but D and trimming were determined from the DNA. Here the sample spans 350,000 to 450,000 clones, 70% to 90% being singletons. This clone was detected only once. Seattle patient enrollment occurred during active infection, with longitudinal follow-up thereafter.

The sample taken for sequencing was peripheral blood. The chain recombines TRBV7-8 with TRBJ2-1; TRBD2 agrees at 13 bases. The sequence came from a woman aged 60-70 years with COVID-19, enrolled during active disease. In DNA form, the CDR3 reads TGTGCCAGCAGCTCCTGGACTAGCGGGGGCCCCGGGGGCAATGAGCAGTTCTTC. Its protein product is CASSSWTSGGPGGNEQFF.